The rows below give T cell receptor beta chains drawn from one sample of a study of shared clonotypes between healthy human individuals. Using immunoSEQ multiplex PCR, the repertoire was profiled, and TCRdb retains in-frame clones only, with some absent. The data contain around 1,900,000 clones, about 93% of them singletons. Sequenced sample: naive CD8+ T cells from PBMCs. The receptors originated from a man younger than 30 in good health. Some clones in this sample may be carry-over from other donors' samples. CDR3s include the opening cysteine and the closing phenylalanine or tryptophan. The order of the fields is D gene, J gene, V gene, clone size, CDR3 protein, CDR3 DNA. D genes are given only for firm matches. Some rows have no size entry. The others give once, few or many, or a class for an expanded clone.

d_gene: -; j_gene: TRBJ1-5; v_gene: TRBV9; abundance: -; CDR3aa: CASSGGQRSAPQHF; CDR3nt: TGTGCCAGCAGCGGAGGACAGAGATCAGCCCCCCAGCATTTT
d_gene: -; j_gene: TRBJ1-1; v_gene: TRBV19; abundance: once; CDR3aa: CASSVQPTGSTEAFF; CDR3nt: TGTGCCAGTAGTGTCCAGCCAACTGGGAGCACTGAAGCTTTCTTT
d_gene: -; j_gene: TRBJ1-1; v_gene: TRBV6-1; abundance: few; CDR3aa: CASSGPWEDTEAFF; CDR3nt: TGTGCCAGCAGTGGACCATGGGAGGACACTGAAGCTTTCTTT
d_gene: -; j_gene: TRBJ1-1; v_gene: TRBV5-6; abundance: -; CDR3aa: CASSWRKKMNTEAFF; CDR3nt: TGTGCCAGCAGCTGGCGGAAAAAAATGAACACTGAAGCTTTCTTT
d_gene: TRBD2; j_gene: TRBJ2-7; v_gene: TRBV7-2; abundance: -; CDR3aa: CATSSGYSYEQYF; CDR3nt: TGTGCCACCTCTAGCGGGTACTCCTACGAGCAGTACTTC
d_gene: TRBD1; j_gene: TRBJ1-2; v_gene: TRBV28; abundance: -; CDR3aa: CASRYRDSIPNYGYTF; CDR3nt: TGTGCCAGCAGATACCGGGACAGTATTCCTAACTATGGCTACACCTTC
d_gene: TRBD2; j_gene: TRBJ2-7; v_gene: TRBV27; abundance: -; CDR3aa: CASSPRLAGGPNEQYF; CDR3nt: TGTGCCAGCAGTCCGCGACTAGCGGGAGGCCCCAACGAGCAGTACTTC
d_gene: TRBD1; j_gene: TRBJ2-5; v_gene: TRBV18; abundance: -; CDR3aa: CASSRGQGAQETQYF; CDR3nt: TGTGCCAGCTCACGCGGACAGGGGGCTCAGGAGACCCAGTACTTC
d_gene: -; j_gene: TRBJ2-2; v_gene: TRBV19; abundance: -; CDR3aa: CASSIVGAGAGELFF; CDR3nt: TGTGCCAGTAGTATAGTCGGCGCAGGGGCCGGGGAGCTGTTTTTT
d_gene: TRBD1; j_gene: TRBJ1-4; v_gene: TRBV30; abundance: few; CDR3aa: CAWSADRGHNEKLFF; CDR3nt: TGTGCCTGGAGTGCGGACAGGGGGCACAATGAAAAACTGTTTTTT
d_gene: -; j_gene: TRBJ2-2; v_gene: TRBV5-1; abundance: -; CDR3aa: CASSPRRVSNTGELFF; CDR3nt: TGCGCCAGCAGCCCGAGGAGAGTTAGTAACACCGGGGAGCTGTTTTTT
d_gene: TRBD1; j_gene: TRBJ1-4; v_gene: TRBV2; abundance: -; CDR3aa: CASSEQGAGEKLFF; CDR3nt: TGTGCCAGCAGTGAACAGGGGGCGGGGGAAAAACTGTTTTTT
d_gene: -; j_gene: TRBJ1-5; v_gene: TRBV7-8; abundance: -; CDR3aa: CASSLHHRPLEPQHF; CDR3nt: TGTGCCAGCAGCTTACATCACAGGCCCCTTGAGCCCCAGCATTTT
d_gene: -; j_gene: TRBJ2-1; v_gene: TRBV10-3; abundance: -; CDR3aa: CAISSSTSSRGNEQFF; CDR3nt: TGTGCCATCAGCAGTTCCACTAGTAGCAGGGGCAATGAGCAGTTCTTC
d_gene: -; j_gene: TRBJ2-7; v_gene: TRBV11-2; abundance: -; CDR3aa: CASSPMDLHYEQYF; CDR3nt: TGTGCCAGCAGCCCTATGGATCTGCACTACGAGCAGTACTTC
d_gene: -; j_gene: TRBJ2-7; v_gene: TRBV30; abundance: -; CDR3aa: CAWGTATRDYEQYF; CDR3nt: TGTGCCTGGGGGACGGCCACCCGGGACTACGAGCAGTACTTC
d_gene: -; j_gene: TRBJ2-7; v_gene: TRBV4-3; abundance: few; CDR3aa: CASSQDQAGEQYF; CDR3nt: TGCGCCAGCAGCCAAGATCAGGCAGGGGAGCAGTACTTC
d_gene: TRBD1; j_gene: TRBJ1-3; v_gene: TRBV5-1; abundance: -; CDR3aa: CASSPDRGGNTIYF; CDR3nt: TGCGCCAGCAGCCCGGACAGGGGTGGAAACACCATATATTTT
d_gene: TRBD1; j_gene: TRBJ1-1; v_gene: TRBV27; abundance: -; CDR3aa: CASTQRQGGWTEAFF; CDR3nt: TGTGCCAGCACTCAGCGTCAGGGGGGCTGGACTGAAGCTTTCTTT
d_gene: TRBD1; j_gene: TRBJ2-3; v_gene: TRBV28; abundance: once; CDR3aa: CASTPRGLGGTDTQYF; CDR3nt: TGTGCCAGCACCCCGAGGGGGCTAGGCGGCACAGATACGCAGTATTTT
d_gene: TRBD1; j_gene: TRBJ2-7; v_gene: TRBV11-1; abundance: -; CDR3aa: CASSGNRGPGYEQYF; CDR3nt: TGTGCCAGCAGCGGAAACAGGGGCCCGGGATACGAGCAGTACTTC
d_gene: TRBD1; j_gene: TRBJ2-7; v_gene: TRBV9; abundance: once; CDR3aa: CASSPGTGSYEQYF; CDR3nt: TGTGCCAGCAGCCCCGGGACAGGGTCCTACGAGCAGTACTTC
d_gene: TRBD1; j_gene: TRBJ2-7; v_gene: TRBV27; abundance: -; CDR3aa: CASSLRDRGMEQYF; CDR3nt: TGTGCCAGCAGCCTCCGGGACAGGGGAATGGAGCAGTACTTC
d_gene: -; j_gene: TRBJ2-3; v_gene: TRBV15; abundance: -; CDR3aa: CATSRGWDSDTDTQYF; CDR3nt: TGTGCCACCAGCAGAGGTTGGGACTCAGACACAGATACGCAGTATTTT
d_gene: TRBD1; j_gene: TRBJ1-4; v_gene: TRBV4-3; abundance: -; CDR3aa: CASSQVRGPREKLFF; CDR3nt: TGCGCCAGCAGCCAAGTCAGGGGGCCGAGGGAAAAACTGTTTTTT
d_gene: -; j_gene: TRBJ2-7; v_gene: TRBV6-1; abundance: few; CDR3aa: CASRDSYEQYF; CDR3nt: TGTGCCAGCAGGGACTCCTACGAGCAGTACTTC
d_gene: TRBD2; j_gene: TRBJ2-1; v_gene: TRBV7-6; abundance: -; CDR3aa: CASSFGNSGRGRNEQFF; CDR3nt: TGTGCCAGCAGCTTCGGGAATAGCGGGAGGGGTCGAAATGAGCAGTTCTTC
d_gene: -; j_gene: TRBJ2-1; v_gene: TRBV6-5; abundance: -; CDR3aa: CASSYEQGTYNEQFF; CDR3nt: TGTGCCAGCAGTTACGAACAGGGCACCTACAATGAGCAGTTCTTC
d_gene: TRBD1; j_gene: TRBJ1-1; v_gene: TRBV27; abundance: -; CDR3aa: CASSPRDSMNTEAFF; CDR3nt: TGTGCCAGCAGTCCCCGGGACAGCATGAACACTGAAGCTTTCTTT
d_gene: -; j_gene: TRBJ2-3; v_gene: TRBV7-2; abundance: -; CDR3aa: CASSLVGGVSTDTQYF; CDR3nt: TGTGCCAGCAGCTTAGTTGGGGGAGTAAGCACAGATACGCAGTATTTT
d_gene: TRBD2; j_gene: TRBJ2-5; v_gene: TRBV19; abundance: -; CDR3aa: CASSIATSGSTSETQYF; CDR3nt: TGTGCCAGTAGTATAGCTACTAGCGGGAGTACTTCGGAGACCCAGTACTTC
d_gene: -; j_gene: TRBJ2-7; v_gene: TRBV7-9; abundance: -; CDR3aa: CASSLGWGPYEQYF; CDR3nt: TGTGCCAGCAGCTTAGGGTGGGGTCCCTACGAGCAGTACTTC
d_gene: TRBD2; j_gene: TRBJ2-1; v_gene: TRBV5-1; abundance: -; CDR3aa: CASTETSGRMGEQFF; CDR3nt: TGCGCCAGCACCGAGACTAGCGGGAGGATGGGTGAGCAGTTCTTC
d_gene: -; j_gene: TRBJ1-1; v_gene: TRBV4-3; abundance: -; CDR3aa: CASSQGVVNTEAFF; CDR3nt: TGCGCCAGCAGCCAAGGTGTGGTGAACACTGAAGCTTTCTTT
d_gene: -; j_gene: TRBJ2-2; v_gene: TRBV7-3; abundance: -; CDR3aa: CASSQTKAGELFF; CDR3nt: TGTGCCAGCAGCCAAACTAAGGCCGGGGAGCTGTTTTTT
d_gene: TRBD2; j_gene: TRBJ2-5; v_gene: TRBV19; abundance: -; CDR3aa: CASSNQAGLQETQYF; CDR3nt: TGTGCCAGTAGTAACCAAGCGGGGCTCCAAGAGACCCAGTACTTC
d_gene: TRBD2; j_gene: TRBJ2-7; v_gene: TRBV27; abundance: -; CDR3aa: CASSLGQREISYEQYF; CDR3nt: TGTGCCAGCAGTTTGGGCCAGCGGGAGATCTCCTACGAGCAGTACTTC
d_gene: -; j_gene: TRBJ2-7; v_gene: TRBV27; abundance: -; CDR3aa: CASSSGIRAYEQYF; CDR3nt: TGTGCCAGCAGTTCCGGGATCAGGGCCTACGAGCAGTACTTC
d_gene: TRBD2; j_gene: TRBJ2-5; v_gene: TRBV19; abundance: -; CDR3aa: CASSRTSGRSPETQYF; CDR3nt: TGTGCCAGTAGCCGGACTAGCGGGAGGTCCCCAGAGACCCAGTACTTC
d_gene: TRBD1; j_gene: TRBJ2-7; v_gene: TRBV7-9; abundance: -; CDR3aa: CASSSRDSHGEQYF; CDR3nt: TGTGCCAGCAGCTCCAGGGACAGCCATGGGGAGCAGTACTTC
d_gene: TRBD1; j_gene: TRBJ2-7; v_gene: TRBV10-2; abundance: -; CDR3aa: CASWGPGTELNLYEQYF; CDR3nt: TGCGCCAGCTGGGGTCCCGGGACAGAGTTGAACCTCTACGAGCAGTACTTC
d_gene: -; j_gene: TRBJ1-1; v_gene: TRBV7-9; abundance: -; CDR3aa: CASSSDGAGTEAFF; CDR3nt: TGTGCCAGCAGCTCCGACGGGGCTGGGACTGAAGCTTTCTTT
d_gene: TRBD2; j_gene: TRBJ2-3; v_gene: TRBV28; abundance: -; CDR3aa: CASTKRYPNIAGETDTQYF; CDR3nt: TGTGCCAGCACAAAACGCTACCCAAACATAGCGGGAGAAACAGATACGCAGTATTTT
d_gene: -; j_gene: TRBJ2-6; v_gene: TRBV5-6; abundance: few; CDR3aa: CASSFSSGANVLTF; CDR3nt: TGTGCCAGCAGCTTTAGCTCTGGGGCCAACGTCCTGACTTTC
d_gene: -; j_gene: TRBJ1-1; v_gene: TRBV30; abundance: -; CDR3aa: CAWRLRVSLNTEAFF; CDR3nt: TGTGCCTGGAGGCTCAGGGTCTCGTTGAACACTGAAGCTTTCTTT
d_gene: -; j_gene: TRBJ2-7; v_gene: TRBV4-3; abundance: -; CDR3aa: CASSQDKGGPYEQYF; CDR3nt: TGCGCCAGCAGCCAAGATAAGGGGGGACCCTACGAGCAGTACTTC
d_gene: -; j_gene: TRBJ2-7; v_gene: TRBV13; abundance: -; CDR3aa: CASSLLGKAYEQYF; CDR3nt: TGTGCCAGCAGCTTACTCGGGAAAGCCTACGAGCAGTACTTC
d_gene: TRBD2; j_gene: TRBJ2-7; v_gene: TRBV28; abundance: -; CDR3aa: CASSLLTSDHSYEQYF; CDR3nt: TGTGCCAGCAGTTTACTTACTAGCGATCACTCCTACGAGCAGTACTTC
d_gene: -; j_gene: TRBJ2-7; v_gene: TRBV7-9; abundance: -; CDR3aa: CASRAGGNEQYF; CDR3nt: TGTGCCAGCAGGGCAGGGGGGAACGAGCAGTACTTC
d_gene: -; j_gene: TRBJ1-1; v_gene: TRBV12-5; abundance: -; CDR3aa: CASGLASSEAFF; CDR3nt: TGTGCTAGTGGTTTGGCCTCTTCTGAAGCTTTCTTT
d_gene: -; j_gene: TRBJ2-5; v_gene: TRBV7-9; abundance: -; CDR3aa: CASSLPSRDKWHF; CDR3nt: TGTGCCAGCAGCTTACCCTCGAGGGACAAATGGCACTTC
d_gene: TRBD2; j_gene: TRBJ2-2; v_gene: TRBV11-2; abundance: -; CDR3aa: CAETSPGGPGNTGELFF; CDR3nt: TGTGCCGAGACCTCGCCGGGAGGGCCGGGGAACACCGGGGAGCTGTTTTTT
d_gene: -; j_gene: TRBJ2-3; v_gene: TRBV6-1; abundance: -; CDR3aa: CASSEIMTQTLTDTQYF; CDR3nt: TGTGCCAGCAGTGAAATTATGACACAAACGCTCACAGATACGCAGTATTTT
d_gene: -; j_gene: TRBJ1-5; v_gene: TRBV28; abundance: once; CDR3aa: CASSLRIGTVRQPQHF; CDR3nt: TGTGCCAGCAGTTTAAGGATAGGGACGGTGCGGCAGCCCCAGCATTTT
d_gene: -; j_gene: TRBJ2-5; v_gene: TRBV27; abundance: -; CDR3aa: CASSLLAPFGSRETQYF; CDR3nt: TGTGCCAGCAGTTTATTGGCACCTTTCGGGAGTCGAGAGACCCAGTACTTC
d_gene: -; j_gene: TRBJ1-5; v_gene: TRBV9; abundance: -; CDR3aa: CASSVDGNQPQHF; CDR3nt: TGTGCCAGCAGCGTAGACGGCAATCAGCCCCAGCATTTT